This is a list of T cell receptor beta chains from one sample in a study of blood T cell repertoires in COVID-19. Here immunoSEQ multiplex PCR was the method, and the copy in TCRdb shows in-frame clones only, minus some. The sample lists about 31,000 clones, 91% occurring once. Material: peripheral blood. Receptor source: a man aged 60 to 75 with acute or convalescent COVID-19. Each CDR3 is given with its conserved first and last residue. A D gene is named only where the DNA matches it firmly. For some rows the clone size is stated as once, few or many, or as a class when expanded; others skip it.

TRBJ2-7,.,.,TRBV11-3,CASSLVGKGAYEQYF,TGTGCCAGCAGCTTAGTTGGGAAAGGGGCCTACGAGCAGTACTTC
TRBJ1-2,.,.,TRBV7-8,CASSSDRLYGYTF,TGTGCCAGCAGCTCCGACAGACTCTATGGCTACACCTTC
TRBJ2-1,once,TRBD2,TRBV13,CASTTSTGGRRGNEQFF,TGTGCCAGCACCACCTCGACGGGAGGCCGCCGGGGCAATGAGCAGTTCTTC
TRBJ1-1,.,TRBD1,TRBV2,CASRTGLTEAFF,TGTGCCAGCAGGACAGGGCTCACTGAAGCTTTCTTT
TRBJ2-5,.,.,TRBV6-5,CASSQRAGETQYF,TGTGCCAGCAGTCAGCGGGCCGGGGAGACCCAGTACTTC
TRBJ2-3,.,TRBD2,TRBV28,CASTYPGLAGATDTQYF,TGTGCCAGCACCTATCCGGGACTAGCGGGAGCCACAGATACGCAGTATTTT
TRBJ2-1,.,.,TRBV5-1,CASSYDRSEQFF,TGCGCCAGCAGTTACGACAGGTCTGAGCAGTTCTTC
TRBJ1-6,.,.,TRBV19,CASSPGRESPLHF,TGTGCCAGTAGTCCGGGGAGGGAGTCACCCCTCCACTTT
TRBJ2-7,few,.,TRBV5-1,CASSRTDSSYEQYF,TGCGCCAGCAGCCGGACAGATAGCTCCTACGAGCAGTACTTC
TRBJ2-1,.,TRBD2,TRBV4-3,CASSQGLAPWDEQFF,TGCGCCAGCAGCCAAGGACTAGCGCCCTGGGATGAGCAGTTCTTC
TRBJ1-1,.,TRBD1,TRBV7-2,CASSLDRGRIEAFF,TGTGCCAGCAGCTTAGATAGGGGGCGTATTGAAGCTTTCTTT
TRBJ2-2,once,TRBD1,TRBV5-4,CASSLDRGFDGELFF,TGTGCCAGCAGCTTGGACAGGGGTTTCGACGGGGAGCTGTTTTTT
TRBJ2-3,.,TRBD2,TRBV12-5,CASGLSGRARDTQYF,TGTGCTAGTGGTTTAAGCGGGAGGGCCAGGGATACGCAGTATTTT
TRBJ2-5,.,TRBD2,TRBV9,CASSGRLAGVLETQYF,TGTGCCAGCAGCGGCCGTTTAGCGGGAGTACTGGAGACCCAGTACTTC
TRBJ2-1,.,.,TRBV5-1,CASSLGALSGYNEQFF,TGCGCCAGCAGCTTGGGGGCCTTATCGGGGTACAATGAGCAGTTCTTC
TRBJ2-3,few,.,TRBV28,CASSLLGRTSTDTQYF,TGTGCCAGCAGTTTACTCGGAAGGACTAGCACAGATACGCAGTATTTT
TRBJ1-3,.,TRBD1,TRBV3-1/TRBV3-2,CASTQGQGFSGNTIYF,TGTGCCAGCACCCAGGGACAGGGATTCTCTGGAAACACCATATATTTT
TRBJ2-2,.,.,TRBV19,CASSIKQLGVMNTGELFF,TGTGCCAGTAGTATTAAACAATTAGGGGTGATGAACACCGGGGAGCTGTTTTTT
TRBJ2-4,.,TRBD1,TRBV18,CASSPLGQGRDIQYF,TGTGCCAGCTCACCGCTGGGACAGGGCAGGGACATTCAGTACTTC
TRBJ2-1,once,.,TRBV6-5,CASRSYRYNEQFF,TGTGCCAGCCGAAGTTACAGGTACAATGAGCAGTTCTTC
TRBJ2-7,.,TRBD1,TRBV6-2/TRBV6-3,CASRRDRDSYEQYF,TGTGCCAGCCGCCGGGACAGGGATTCCTACGAGCAGTACTTC
TRBJ2-1,.,.,TRBV15,CATSRDPGESPNEQFF,TGTGCCACCAGCAGAGATCCGGGAGAATCTCCCAATGAGCAGTTCTTC
TRBJ1-5,.,.,TRBV3-1/TRBV3-2,CASSQTSQPQHF,TGTGCCAGCAGCCAAACAAGTCAGCCCCAGCATTTT
TRBJ2-5,.,TRBD2,TRBV6-2/TRBV6-3,CASSRGLAGGQETQYF,TGTGCCAGCAGTCGCGGACTAGCGGGAGGACAAGAGACCCAGTACTTC
TRBJ2-7,once,.,TRBV10-3,CAISQGFGYEQYF,TGTGCCATCTCTCAGGGTTTTGGCTACGAGCAGTACTTC
TRBJ1-1,.,.,TRBV19,CASSINPGAEAFF,TGTGCCAGTAGTATAAATCCAGGGGCAGAAGCTTTCTTT
TRBJ2-1,.,TRBD2,TRBV7-9,CASSLVGSGIGNEQFF,TGTGCCAGCAGCTTAGTCGGTAGCGGGATCGGCAATGAGCAGTTCTTC
TRBJ2-5,.,TRBD2,TRBV30,CAWSVIAGEWETQYF,TGTGCCTGGAGTGTCATTGCGGGAGAGTGGGAGACCCAGTACTTC
TRBJ1-2,.,TRBD1,TRBV15,CATSRPGQVGGYTF,TGTGCCACCAGCAGACCCGGACAGGTGGGGGGCTACACCTTC
TRBJ1-1,.,.,TRBV28,CASSLVSFVMNTEAFF,TGTGCCAGCAGTTTAGTATCGTTCGTTATGAACACTGAAGCTTTCTTT
TRBJ1-5,.,.,TRBV30,CAWSVTGWGNQPQHF,TGTGCCTGGAGTGTAACAGGGTGGGGAAATCAGCCCCAGCATTTT
TRBJ2-2,.,.,TRBV5-1,CASSLAAGTGELFF,TGCGCCAGCAGCTTGGCGGCGGGCACCGGGGAGCTGTTTTTT
TRBJ1-4,.,.,TRBV7-6,CASSFSYPNEKLFF,TGTGCCAGCAGCTTTAGCTATCCTAATGAAAAACTGTTTTTT
TRBJ2-7,.,TRBD1,TRBV27,CASSLGTEYEQYF,TGTGCCAGCAGTTTAGGGACAGAGTACGAGCAGTACTTC
TRBJ2-3,.,.,TRBV27,CASTPSRLGTDTQYF,TGTGCCAGCACCCCCTCCCGGTTGGGCACAGATACGCAGTATTTT
TRBJ1-2,.,.,TRBV29-1,CSVRTGEFYTF,TGCAGCGTCCGAACGGGAGAGTTCTACACCTTC
TRBJ2-3,.,.,TRBV9,CASSGQGRVWADTQYF,TGTGCCAGCAGCGGCCAGGGAAGGGTCTGGGCAGATACGCAGTATTTT
TRBJ1-5,.,.,TRBV18,CASSPPSRQPQHF,TGTGCCAGCTCACCACCATCGAGACAGCCCCAGCATTTT
TRBJ2-1,once,TRBD2,TRBV4-2,CASSQNHGRGRAGNEQFF,TGTGCCAGCAGCCAAAATCATGGACGAGGGAGGGCCGGGAATGAGCAGTTCTTC
TRBJ2-2,.,.,TRBV29-1,CSVWFGTGELFF,TGCAGCGTTTGGTTCGGGACCGGGGAGCTGTTTTTT
TRBJ2-3,.,TRBD2,TRBV7-6,CASSLGTSGPQVTQYF,TGTGCCAGCAGCTTAGGTACTAGCGGGCCCCAAGTAACGCAGTATTTT
TRBJ1-3,.,.,TRBV7-2,CASSLASLPGGNTIYF,TGTGCCAGCAGCTTAGCGTCTCTACCGGGAGGAAACACCATATATTTT
TRBJ2-7,.,.,TRBV5-5,CASSLSAGPEDFTYEQYF,TGTGCCAGCAGCTTGTCGGCGGGCCCTGAGGATTTTACCTACGAGCAGTACTTC
TRBJ2-3,few,TRBD2,TRBV4-2,CASSQGLAGEGTDTQYF,TGTGCCAGCAGCCAAGGTCTAGCGGGAGAAGGCACAGATACGCAGTATTTT
TRBJ2-5,.,.,TRBV27,CASSFHGETQYF,TGTGCCAGCAGTTTTCACGGGGAGACCCAGTACTTC
TRBJ1-6,once,.,TRBV4-1,CASSQEIRTGHNSPLHF,TGCGCCAGCAGTCAAGAGATTCGTACAGGGCATAATTCACCCCTCCACTTT
TRBJ1-1,once,TRBD1,TRBV14,CASSQDRRTGNTEAFF,TGTGCCAGCAGCCAAGATCGCCGGACAGGGAACACTGAAGCTTTCTTT
TRBJ2-2,.,TRBD1,TRBV9,CASSPQTGGGTGELFF,TGTGCCAGCAGCCCCCAGACAGGGGGCGGTACCGGGGAGCTGTTTTTT
TRBJ2-1,.,TRBD2,TRBV7-9,CASREGLAGDQNEQFF,TGTGCCAGCAGGGAGGGACTAGCGGGAGACCAGAATGAGCAGTTCTTC